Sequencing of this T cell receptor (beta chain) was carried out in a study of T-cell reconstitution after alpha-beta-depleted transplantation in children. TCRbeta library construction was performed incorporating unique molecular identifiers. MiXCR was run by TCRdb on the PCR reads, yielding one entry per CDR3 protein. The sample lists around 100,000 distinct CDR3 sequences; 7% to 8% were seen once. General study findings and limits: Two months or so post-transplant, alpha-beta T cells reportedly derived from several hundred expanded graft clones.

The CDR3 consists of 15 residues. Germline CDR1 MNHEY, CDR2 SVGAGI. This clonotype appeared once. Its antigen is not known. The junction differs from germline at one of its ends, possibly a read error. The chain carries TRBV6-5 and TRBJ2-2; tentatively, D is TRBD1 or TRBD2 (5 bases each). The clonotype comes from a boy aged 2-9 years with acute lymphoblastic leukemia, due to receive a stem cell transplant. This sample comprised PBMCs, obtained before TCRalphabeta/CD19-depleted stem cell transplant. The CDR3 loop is CASSYSWTDTGELYF. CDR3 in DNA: TGTGCCAGCAGTTACTCGTGGACGGACACCGGGGAGCTGTATTTT.